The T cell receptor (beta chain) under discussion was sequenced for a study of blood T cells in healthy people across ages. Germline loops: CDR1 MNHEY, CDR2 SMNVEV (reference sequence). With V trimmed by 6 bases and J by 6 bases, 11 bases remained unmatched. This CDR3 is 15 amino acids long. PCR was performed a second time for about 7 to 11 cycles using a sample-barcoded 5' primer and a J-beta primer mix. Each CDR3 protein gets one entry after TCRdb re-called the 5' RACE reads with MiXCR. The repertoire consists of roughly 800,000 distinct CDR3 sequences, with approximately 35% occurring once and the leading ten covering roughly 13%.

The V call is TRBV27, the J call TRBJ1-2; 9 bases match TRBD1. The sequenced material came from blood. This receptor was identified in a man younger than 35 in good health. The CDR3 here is CASRRTGAQGDGYTF. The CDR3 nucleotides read TGTGCCAGCAGAAGGACAGGGGCGCAGGGTGATGGCTACACCTTC.